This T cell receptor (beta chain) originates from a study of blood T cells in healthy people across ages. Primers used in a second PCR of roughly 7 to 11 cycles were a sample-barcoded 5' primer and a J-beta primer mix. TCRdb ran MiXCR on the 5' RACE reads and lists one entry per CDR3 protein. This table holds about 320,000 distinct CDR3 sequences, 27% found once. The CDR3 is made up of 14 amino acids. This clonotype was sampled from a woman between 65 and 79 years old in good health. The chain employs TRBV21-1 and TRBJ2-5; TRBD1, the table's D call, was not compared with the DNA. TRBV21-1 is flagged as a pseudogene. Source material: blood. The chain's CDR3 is CASIGGKGPETQYF. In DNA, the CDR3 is TGTGCCAGCATCGGGGGAAAGGGGCCAGAGACCCAGTACTTC.